The clone carrying this TCR beta chain has more than one count but fewer than ten. Its antigen is unidentified. TCRdb analysed the 5' RACE reads with MiXCR anew, one entry per CDR3 protein. The data show around 300,000 distinct CDR3 sequences, around 8% seen once. The germline V gene has CDR1 LNHDA and CDR2 SQIVND (reference sequence). V shed 5 bases and J shed 3 bases, with 8 bases lying between them. The CDR3 has 13 residues. The record originates from a study of T-cell memory formation after mild COVID-19. Study-wide background: Largely, TCR clusters stayed within a single donor.

Study-level findings and limits: Pre-infection memory already had some responding clones, implying cross-reactive memory joined.

The sequence was obtained from a man younger than 35 who had mild COVID-19 (a few samples of this study predate the infection). Cell type and time point are not known. The chain combines TRBV19 with TRBJ1-5; D not certain. Specimen: PBMCs or a T cell subset sorted from them (not recorded which). The CDR3 protein is CASSSHVNQPQHF. The CDR3 nucleotides are TGTGCCAGTAGTTCACACGTCAATCAGCCCCAGCATTTT.